This T cell receptor beta chain was identified during a study of cytomegalovirus exposure and HLA in healthy donors (TCRdb year 2017). Regarding the research as a whole: According to an earlier analysis of 587 of the donors, roughly 180 million T cells yielded roughly 100 million unique TCR beta sequences and about 280 Gb of sequence data. An early release covering approximately 600 HLA-typed donors comprised 250 to 350 gigabases of sequencing data and about 90 million unique TCR sequences. Of the 350 to 400 genotyped donors, about 84% fell in the genetic ancestry cluster associated with self-reported Caucasian donors. The study aimed to test whether signatures of past pathogen exposure could be identified by cataloging public T cell receptors. Using immunosequencing, the study profiled T cell repertoires from 666 subjects and related those repertoires to cytomegalovirus serostatus. A separate validation cohort of roughly 110 different subjects was used in addition to the roughly 700-subject first cohort. To predict cytomegalovirus infection status, the study combined high-throughput TCR immunosequencing, statistical association of individual TCRs with disease status, and machine learning. A later analysis re-analyzed previously published TCR beta repertoires from about 600 donors and added high-resolution HLA genotyping to study TCR occurrence patterns. In the later analysis, no new phenotypic data were used to find candidate immune exposures; instead, reliance was placed on TCR beta sequences and their occurrence across donors. In an earlier analysis of 500 to 650 of the donors, high-throughput TCR beta sequencing was used to judge whether each TCR beta V gene segment behaved as functional or pseudogenic. Alongside the repertoire data, information on donor age, sex, ethnicity and CMV serostatus was compiled. Genome-wide SNP genotypes for about 65% of the roughly 700 donors were used in a later genetic analysis, which treated that subset as a discovery cohort. All discovery cohort repertoires had been generated on a single sequencing platform. HLA typing covered class I and class II loci at four-digit resolution. The number of donors typed differed by locus, with about 629-640 for A, B, C, DRB1 and DQB1, roughly 520 for DQA1, 606 for DPA1, and 472 for DPB1. Roughly five DR-DQ haplotypes were handled as single units for association and clustering, since linkage in the cohort was strong. Across under 500 genotyped donors of the cohort, an average of about 250,000 unique TCR beta nucleotide sequences per donor were sequenced, and about a sixth of those sequences were non-productive. Study-level results and caveats: An association between a missense DCLRE1C variant and V-gene and J-gene trimming of TCR beta chains was found in a later genetic analysis and replicated in an independent cohort. Correlated functional status among segregating V segments might be attributable to linkage disequilibrium, but an unknown experimental factor could not be ruled out. A total of 150 to 200 TCR beta chains were listed by the study as associated with cytomegalovirus. CMV serostatus was the only immune exposure information available for the cohort. A cluster of highly shared sequence variants was judged likely to be a technical artifact of the sequencing pipeline. In this cohort, only TCR beta chains were sequenced, and detectable features were limited by the absence of alpha or paired-chain data. The presence/absence analyses assumed that sequencing depth was roughly uniform across donors, and that assumption may not be true. A later analysis found that HLA-associated TCR beta chains were more clonally expanded and had lower generation probabilities than equally common non-associated chains. Because counts were too low, 15 to 20 rarely observed V segments, including chromosome 9 orphons, were excluded from the earlier analysis of 587 of the donors. A further reported finding was that TCR beta sequences accurately predicted the HLA-A and HLA-B alleles for most subjects in the first cohort. Across donors, most TCR sequences were observed very rarely, whereas some public TCRs were present in many individuals. An earlier analysis of 587 of the donors showed that most TCR beta V segments appeared in productive rearrangements either about 90% or about 30% of the time, which broadly matched IMGT annotations. Assigning TCR associations to individual alleles was difficult when HLA alleles, especially DR and DQ, strongly co-occurred. The classifier was reported to diagnose cytomegalovirus status with high specificity and sensitivity in both the original and validation cohorts. It was suggested by the authors that the approach could potentially be generalized to other disease states and immunological phenotypes. HLA typing was unavailable for some donors at each locus, so association tests used only the typed subset. Some IMGT-functional V segments, including TRBV6-2 and TRBV6-3, could not be distinguished by the 87-base-pair reads and were therefore excluded. In vitro tests confirmed that a few of the cytomegalovirus-associated TCR beta chains recognize cytomegalovirus antigens. A later analysis reported that several top co-occurrence clusters appeared linked to parvovirus B19, influenza, CMV and Epstein-Barr virus. A later analysis found that TCR association rates varied across HLA loci, with DRB1 alleles showing the most associated TCRs and HLA-C alleles the fewest. Compared with the 666-donor mean, donors in an Asian-associated ancestry cluster had fewer N-insertions in productive TCRs, according to a later genetic analysis. Most CMV-associated TCR beta chains appeared to be HLA-restricted in a later analysis, and the HLA associations seemed to be driven largely by CMV exposure. A later analysis associated roughly 17,000 TCR beta sequences with specific HLA alleles at a false discovery rate of 0.05.

The library was made by the immunoSEQ multiplex PCR assay. A mixture of 60 forward primers for TCR Vbeta segments and 13 reverse primers for TCR Jbeta segments was used in the multiplex PCR. The CDR3 region of rearranged TCR beta genes was amplified from genomic DNA with a multiplex PCR assay. The amplified TCR beta libraries were sequenced on the Illumina HiSeq System as 87-base-pair reads. Concerning the study's data processing: A later analysis counted about 82 million unique TCR beta chains across the 640 or so repertoires, and 10 million to 11 million of these chains were shared by at least two donors. Raw reads were error-corrected and collapsed into unique sequences by a nearest-neighbor algorithm in which closely related sequences were merged to remove PCR and sequencing errors. To assign V, D and J gene segments, CDR3 sequences were aligned to IMGT reference sequences. Each retained sequence needed at least a six-nucleotide match to both a V gene segment and a J gene segment. A rearrangement was called productive if the CDR3 had no stop codons and remained in frame with V and J, and every other rearrangement was called non-productive. CDR3 was defined according to IMGT convention as the region running from the second conserved V-encoded cysteine to the conserved J-encoded phenylalanine. Sequences without an unambiguous match to a single V gene segment were excluded from the earlier analysis of 500 to 700 of the donors. An earlier analysis of several hundred of the donors called V segments functional above 56.7% productive rearrangements and segregating when the between-donor standard deviation exceeded 5%. A statistical classification framework was developed to diagnose cytomegalovirus status using the catalog of TCR beta chain sequences. In a later analysis, TCR nucleotide sequences were compared against IMGT/GENE-DB human TR gene sequences so that V and J genes could be assigned. A later analysis assigned CDR3 sequences and most-parsimonious VDJ recombination scenarios with the TCRdist pipeline. In a later analysis, each TCR beta chain was defined by its CDR3 amino acid sequence together with its V-gene family, and reads lacking a unique V-gene family were excluded. To address suspected cross-contamination and a sequencing artifact, a later analysis removed a few hundred highly shared, low-generation-probability nucleotide sequences. A later analysis calculated a clonal expansion index for each public chain from normalized within-repertoire ranks of inferred template counts. In a later analysis, generation probabilities were computed using a VDJ recombination model fitted to out-of-frame rearrangements, and the results were checked against IGoR. In a later analysis, hypergeometric tests were used to score TCR-TCR, TCR-HLA and TCR-CMV co-occurrence, with a repertoire-size bias correction applied to TCR pairs. False discovery rates were estimated in a later analysis by permuting HLA or CMV assignments 20 times. In a later analysis, co-occurring TCRs were grouped using DBSCAN, and TCRdist sequence similarity was added for clustering within HLA-allele-positive subsets. Repertoires with fewer than 30,000 or more than 120,000 public chains were left out of co-occurrence clustering, as were four to six repertoires with anomalous nucleotide sharing. What TCRdb holds here is the immuneACCESS table cut down to in-frame rearrangements. Part of the clones is not present; checked against another copy, under half of the missing clones reflect an unresolved V gene, and the others are unexplained. V, J and clone size were drawn from that table, and D and trimming were deduced from the DNA. This sample holds under 150,000 clones; 75% to 85% were observed only once. The leading ten clones occupy 1.3% to 1.5% of the sample.

The junction shows trimming of 1 base on V and 0 bases on J, plus 13 bases between the germline ends. The CDR3 runs 17 amino acids, cysteine and phenylalanine included. Only the CDR3 portion is preserved as DNA: 51 bases, with reading frame beginning at the first base. Looking up the germline V gene yields CDR1 MGHRA and CDR2 YSYEKL. The cohort was made up of 500 to 850 healthy bone marrow donors. All cohort members were sampled while nominally healthy, although unrecorded immune exposures were likely present. The donor tested CMV seronegative and was one of the 352 seronegative cohort members. Every donor gave a peripheral blood sample, and the peripheral blood mononuclear cells from that sample were used for TCR beta sequencing. Genomic DNA extraction from the blood cell samples was performed with the Qiagen DNeasy Blood Extraction Kit. Comment on this clone: Its antigen is currently not known. It has no much larger one-base neighbor in the sample; base qualities were not kept.

This TCR derives from a woman aged 40 to 49 in good health and CMV-seronegative. Specimen: PBMCs. The chain is assembled from TRBV4-1 and TRBJ2-1; the D region possibly corresponds to TRBD1 (6 bases align). This receptor carries the CDR3 CASSQAWTESSYNEQFF. The DNA reads as follows: TGCGCCAGCAGCCAAGCCTGGACAGAAAGCTCCTACAATGAGCAGTTCTTC.